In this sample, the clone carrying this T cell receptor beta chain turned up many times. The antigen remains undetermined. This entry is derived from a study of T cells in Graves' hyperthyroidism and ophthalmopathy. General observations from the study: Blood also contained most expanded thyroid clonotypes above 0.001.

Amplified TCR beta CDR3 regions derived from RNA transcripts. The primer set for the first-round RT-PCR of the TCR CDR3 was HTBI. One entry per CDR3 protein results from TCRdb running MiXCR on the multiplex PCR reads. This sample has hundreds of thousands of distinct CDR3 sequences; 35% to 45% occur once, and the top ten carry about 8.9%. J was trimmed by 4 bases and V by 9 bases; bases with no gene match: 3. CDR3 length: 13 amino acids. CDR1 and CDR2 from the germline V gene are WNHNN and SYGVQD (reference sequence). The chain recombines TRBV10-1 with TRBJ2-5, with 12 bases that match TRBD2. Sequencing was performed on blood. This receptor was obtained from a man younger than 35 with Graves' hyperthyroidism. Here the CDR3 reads CARTSGGRETQYF. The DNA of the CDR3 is TGCGCCAGGACTAGCGGGGGCCGAGAGACCCAGTACTTC.